The entry that follows covers one TCR beta chain sequence. Its antigen remains unknown. Germline loops: CDR1 SEHNR, CDR2 FQNEAQ (reference sequence). With 5 bases removed from V and 7 bases from J, the gap between germline ends came to 18 bases. This CDR3 contains 15 residues. After 5'RACE with constant-segment primers, TCR alpha and TCR beta cDNA libraries carrying sample barcodes and UMIs were obtained. A single record per CDR3 protein comes from TCRdb applying MiXCR to the 5' RACE reads. Counted here are about 350,000 distinct CDR3 sequences, 12% to 15% occurring once; the ten biggest clones make up approximately 22%. The data were taken from a study of T-cell memory formation after mild COVID-19. General study results and limits: Day 15 to 85 contractors were CD4/CD8 balanced; later expanders leaned CD4+. Shrinking CD4+ clones were chiefly CM and EM; CD8+ ones were chiefly EMRA.

The source is a man younger than 35 who had mild COVID-19 (a few samples of this study predate the infection). Cell type and time point are not known. The chain links TRBV7-9 to TRBJ1-5; D call uncertain. Sequenced: PBMCs or a T cell subset sorted from them (not recorded which). DNA for the CDR3: TGTGCCAGCAGCCAGGTTGGAGGGCCGAGGCAGCCCCAGCATTTT. The encoded protein is CASSQVGGPRQPQHF.